The clone carrying this T cell receptor (beta chain) was seen only a few times. The target antigen is unknown. The entry originates in a study of T cell repertoires in cytomegalovirus infection. The CDR3 has 16 residues. Trimming left V 7 bases short and J 2 bases short, with 19 bases between. Germline lookup yields CDR1 MNHNY and CDR2 SVGAGI (reference sequence). TCRdb re-called the reads with MiXCR, one entry per CDR3 protein. The repertoire holds some 920,000 distinct CDR3 sequences, with around 31% as singletons. The material sequenced was cultured CD8+ T cells from PBMCs, taken from culture after CMV antigen stimulation. This sequence originates from a human donor in good health (CMV status not recorded). Some clones in this sample may be carry-over from other donors' samples. The chain recombines TRBV6-6 with TRBJ2-3; no definite D call. CDR3 nucleotides: TGTGCCAGCACCACCACCCCGACCGAACTCACAGATACGCAGTATTTT. This codes for CASTTTPTELTDTQYF.